Sequencing of this T cell receptor beta chain was carried out in a study of Graves' ophthalmopathy and Graves' hyperthyroidism. Researchers took RNA transcripts and amplified TCR beta CDR3 regions from them. RT-PCR was first run with HTBI primers, then multiplex PCR in a second round. TCRdb redid the calling of the multiplex PCR reads with MiXCR, one entry per CDR3 protein. The profile shows about 700,000 distinct CDR3 sequences, 40% of them singletons. The authors diagnosed from clinical symptoms, serum thyroxine, TRAb, thyroid ultrasound and orbital computed tomography. Sampling around 9 ml of fresh peripheral blood provided the PBMCs. The CDR3 covers 14 residues. V gave up 2 bases and J gave up 3 bases, with 11 bases separating them. Germline CDR1 is SGHAT and CDR2 is FQDESV (reference sequence). Findings and limits, study-wide: The model's prediction of ophthalmopathy progression had around 70% sensitivity and 72% to 80% specificity. A model built from 13 signatures distinguished ophthalmopathy from stable hyperthyroidism with 85% to 90% sensitivity and approximately 80% specificity.

This clonotype appeared a few times. Its antigen remains unidentified. Input material: peripheral blood. This receptor was taken from an adult man with Graves' ophthalmopathy. The rearrangement joins TRBV11-1 to TRBJ2-7; D ambiguous. CDR3 nucleotides: TGTGCCAGCAGCTTATCGGCGGATTACTACGAGCAGTACTTC. Its translation: CASSLSADYYEQYF.